This T cell receptor (beta chain) was recorded in a study of response to subunit inactivated influenza vaccine. TCRdb passed the RT-PCR reads through MiXCR, listing each CDR3 protein once. The repertoire holds a few hundred thousand distinct CDR3 sequences, with approximately 15% as singletons. This clonotype has a handful of counts. Its antigen remains unidentified. Study results and caveats: It was suggested by the authors that few new T cells are recruited by each seasonal influenza vaccination.

Looked up from germline, CDR1 is ENHRY and CDR2 is SYGVKD. The V gene lost 8 bases and the J gene lost 0 bases, with 8 bases spanning the gap. This CDR3 contains 14 residues. This receptor was identified in a man between 45 and 60 years old who received an inactivated influenza vaccine. The sample in question was PBMCs from blood, obtained approximately 13 days after vaccination. The chain carries TRBV10-3 and TRBJ2-6, with D perhaps TRBD1 (5 bases). The CDR3 sequence: CAIATDSGANVLTF. In nucleotides, the CDR3 is TGTGCCATCGCGACAGACTCTGGGGCCAACGTCCTGACTTTC.